The source of this T cell receptor beta chain is a study of blood T cell repertoires in COVID-19 (dated by TCRdb to 2020 to 2021). A note on the overall study: Recovered participants in ImmuneRACE Cohort 3 were defined by two consecutive negative NP/OP PCR tests, clearance by a healthcare professional, or resolution of symptoms. Where available, HLA class I and class II types were obtained from metadata supplied by the sample provider rather than from assay-based typing. Samples came from the ongoing ImmuneRACE study (first 160 participants) plus 1,254 subjects from 6 global collaborators. Deeply sampled blood TCRbeta repertoires from subjects exposed to, actively infected with, or recovered from COVID-19 were included in the dataset. Nearly every sample came with metadata listing a de-identified subject ID, COVID-19 status, age in years and sex. The material from the prospective study consisted of cDNA or gDNA derived from T cells, B-cell-depleted T cells, or PBMCs. The collaborator samples originated in the United States, Italy and Spain and spanned the acute and convalescent phases of COVID-19. A freely available public database, intended as a resource for researchers studying the immune response to SARS-CoV-2, is where the repertoires were released. The full study reports these points: The amount of clinical and demographic metadata varied by source and participant and was provided uncurated.

In the prospective study, participants were about 18 to 100 years old, resided in about two dozen geographic areas of the United States, and were enrolled through a virtual design. Cohort assignment in the prospective study relied on participant-reported clinical history from a screening survey and a study questionnaire. In the prospective study, whole blood, serum and a nasopharyngeal or oropharyngeal swab were collected from each participant by mobile phlebotomists. Participants in the prospective study had the option to provide additional blood draws and questionnaires over a roughly 2-month period. Before DNA extraction, blood samples from the prospective study were shipped at room temperature or frozen. TCRbeta CDR3 regions were amplified from genomic DNA by means of the immunoSEQ Assay, a bias-controlled multiplex PCR. Regarding the original processing steps: Within the assay, amplification of reference gene primers was used to estimate how many nucleated cells each sample contained. To quantify the absolute abundance of each unique TCRbeta CDR3 rearrangement, sequence reads were collapsed and filtered. Productive Simpson clonality was computed per sample as the square root of Simpson's diversity index over productive rearrangements. Here the immuneACCESS table is served through TCRdb, limited to in-frame sequences with V and J called. Missing clones are a known gap in these copies; in checked studies unresolved V genes cover under half, and the rest lacks a known reason. V, J and clone size are those of that table, while D and trimming were read from the DNA. This sample holds around 140,000 clones; over 75% were observed only once. Roughly 3.7% of the sample is taken by the ten largest.

The CDR3 runs 18 amino acids, cysteine and phenylalanine included. CDR3 DNA is the only sequence kept; it has 54 bases, read in frame from the first base. The germline V gene specifies SGHVS as CDR1 and FQNEAQ as CDR2. The V end gives up 1 base and the J end 3 bases, leaving 10 bases in the junction not matched to a gene. In the case of this clone: Its antigen has not been determined. The input lacks base qualities; no much larger clone sits a single base away.

This receptor was obtained from a man aged 50 to 59 in a cohort exposed to, infected with or recovered from COVID-19 (not recorded which). The chain was built from TRBV7-8 and TRBJ1-1, with TRBD1 matching 11 junction bases. The sample comprised PBMCs or T cells enriched from blood (not recorded which). In nucleotides, the sequence is TGTGCCAGCAGCTTAGTCTTAGGACAGGGGGCTGATGACACTGAAGCTTTCTTT. Translation gives CASSLVLGQGADDTEAFF.